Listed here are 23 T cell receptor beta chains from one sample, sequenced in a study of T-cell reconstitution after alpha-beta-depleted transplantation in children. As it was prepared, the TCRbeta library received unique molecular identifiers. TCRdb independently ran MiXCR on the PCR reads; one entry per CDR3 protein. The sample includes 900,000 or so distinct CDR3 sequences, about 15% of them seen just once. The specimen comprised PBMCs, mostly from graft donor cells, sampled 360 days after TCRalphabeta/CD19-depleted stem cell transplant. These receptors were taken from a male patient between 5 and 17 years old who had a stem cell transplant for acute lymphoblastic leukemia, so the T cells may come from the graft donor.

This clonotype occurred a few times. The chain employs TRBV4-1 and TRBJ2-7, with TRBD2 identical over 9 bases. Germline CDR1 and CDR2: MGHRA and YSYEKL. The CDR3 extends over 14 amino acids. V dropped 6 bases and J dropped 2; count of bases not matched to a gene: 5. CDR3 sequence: CASRRLAVAYEQYF. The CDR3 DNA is TGCGCCAGCAGAAGACTAGCGGTCGCCTACGAGCAGTACTTC.

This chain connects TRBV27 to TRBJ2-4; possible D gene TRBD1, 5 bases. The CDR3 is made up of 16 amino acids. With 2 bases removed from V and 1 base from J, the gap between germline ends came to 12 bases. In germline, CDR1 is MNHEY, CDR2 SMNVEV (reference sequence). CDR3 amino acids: CASSLLGVGAKNIQYF. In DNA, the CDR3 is TGTGCCAGCAGTTTACTAGGGGTCGGGGCCAAAAACATTCAGTACTTC.

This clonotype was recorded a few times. The CDR3 DNA reads TGCAGTGCTAGAGGTGGTACTAGCGGGAGACTCTACGAGCAGTACTTC. It is translated as CSARGGTSGRLYEQYF. This chain connects TRBV20-1 to TRBJ2-7; TRBD2 agrees at 11 bases. The ends lost 1 base at V and 3 bases at J; junction bases unmatched: 8. CDR3 length: 16 residues. Looked up from germline, CDR1 is DFQATT and CDR2 is SNEGSKA (reference sequence).

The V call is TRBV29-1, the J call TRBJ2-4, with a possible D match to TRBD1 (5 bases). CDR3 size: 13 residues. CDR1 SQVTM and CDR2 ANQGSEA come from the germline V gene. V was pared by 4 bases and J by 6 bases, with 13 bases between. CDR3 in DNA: TGCAGCGTTGCGAAGGACACAGTAAACATTCAGTACTTC. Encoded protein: CSVAKDTVNIQYF.

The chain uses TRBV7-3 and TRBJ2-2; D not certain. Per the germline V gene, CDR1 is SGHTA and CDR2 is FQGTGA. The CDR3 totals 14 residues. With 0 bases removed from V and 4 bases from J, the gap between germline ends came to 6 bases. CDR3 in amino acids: CASSLTAVTGELFF. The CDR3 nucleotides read TGTGCCAGCAGCTTAACTGCGGTCACCGGGGAGCTGTTTTTT.

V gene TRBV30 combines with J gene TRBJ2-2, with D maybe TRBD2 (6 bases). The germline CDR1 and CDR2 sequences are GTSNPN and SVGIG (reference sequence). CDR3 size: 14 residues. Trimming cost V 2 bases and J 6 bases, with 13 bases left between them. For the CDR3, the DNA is TGTGCCTGGAGTCCTTCTACTAGCTCCGGGGAGCTGTTTTTT. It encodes CAWSPSTSSGELFF.

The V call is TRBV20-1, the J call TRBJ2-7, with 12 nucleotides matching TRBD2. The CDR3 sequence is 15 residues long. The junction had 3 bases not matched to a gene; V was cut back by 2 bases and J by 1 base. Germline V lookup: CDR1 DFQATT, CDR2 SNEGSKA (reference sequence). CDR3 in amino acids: CSARHGLAGSYEQYF. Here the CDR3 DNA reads TGCAGTGCTAGACACGGACTAGCGGGATCCTACGAGCAGTACTTC.

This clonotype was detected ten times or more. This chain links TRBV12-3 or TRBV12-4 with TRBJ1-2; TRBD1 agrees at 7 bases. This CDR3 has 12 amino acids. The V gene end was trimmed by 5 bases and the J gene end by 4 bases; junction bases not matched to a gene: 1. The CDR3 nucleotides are TGTGCCAGCAGTGGGGACAGCTATGGCTACACCTTC. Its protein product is CASSGDSYGYTF.

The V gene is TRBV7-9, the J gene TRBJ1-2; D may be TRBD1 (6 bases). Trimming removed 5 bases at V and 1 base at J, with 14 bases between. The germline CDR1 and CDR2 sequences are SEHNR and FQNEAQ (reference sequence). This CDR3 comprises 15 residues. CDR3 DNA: TGTGCCAGCAGCCTCCCCAGGGGAGGTAACTATGGCTACACCTTC. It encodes CASSLPRGGNYGYTF. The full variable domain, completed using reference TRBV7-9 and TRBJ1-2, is DTGVSQNPRHKITKRGQNVTFRCDPISEHNRLYWYRQTLGQGPEFLTYFQNEAQLEKSRLLSDRFSAERPKGSFSTLEIQRTEQGDSAMYLCASSLPRGGNYGYTFGSGTRLTVV.

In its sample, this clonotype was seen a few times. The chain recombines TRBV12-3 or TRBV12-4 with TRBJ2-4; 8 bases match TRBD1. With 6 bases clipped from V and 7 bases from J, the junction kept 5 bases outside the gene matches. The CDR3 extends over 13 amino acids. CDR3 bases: TGTGCCAGCAGGTCAGGGGGCCGCAACATTCAGTACTTC. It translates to CASRSGGRNIQYF.

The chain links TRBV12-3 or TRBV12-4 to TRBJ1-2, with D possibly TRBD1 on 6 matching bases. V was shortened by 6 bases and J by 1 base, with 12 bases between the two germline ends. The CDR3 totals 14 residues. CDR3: CASRPQGYNYGYTF. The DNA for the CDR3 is TGTGCCAGCAGGCCCCAGGGGTATAACTATGGCTACACCTTC.

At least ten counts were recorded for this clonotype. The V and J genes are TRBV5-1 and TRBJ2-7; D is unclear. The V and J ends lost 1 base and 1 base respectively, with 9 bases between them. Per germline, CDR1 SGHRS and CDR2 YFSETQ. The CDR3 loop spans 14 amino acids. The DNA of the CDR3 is TGCGCCAGCAGCTTGAAGGTCGCATCCTACGAGCAGTACTTC. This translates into CASSLKVASYEQYF.

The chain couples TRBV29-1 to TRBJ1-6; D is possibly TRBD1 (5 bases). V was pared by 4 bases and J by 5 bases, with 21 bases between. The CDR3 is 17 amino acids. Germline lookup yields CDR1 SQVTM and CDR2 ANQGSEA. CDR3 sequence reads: CSVVSIPRGVNNSPLHF. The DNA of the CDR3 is TGCAGCGTTGTAAGCATCCCTCGGGGGGTCAATAATTCACCCCTCCACTTT.

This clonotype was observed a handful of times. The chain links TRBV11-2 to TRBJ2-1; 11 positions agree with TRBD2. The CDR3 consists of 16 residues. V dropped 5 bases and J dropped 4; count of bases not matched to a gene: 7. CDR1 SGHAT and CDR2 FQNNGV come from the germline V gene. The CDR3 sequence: CASSPRLAGRYNEQFF. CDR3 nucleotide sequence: TGTGCCAGCAGCCCCCGACTAGCGGGAAGATACAATGAGCAGTTCTTC. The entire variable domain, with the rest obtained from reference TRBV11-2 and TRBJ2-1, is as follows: EAGVAQSPRYKIIEKRQSVAFWCNPISGHATLYWYQQILGQGPKLLIQFQNNGVVDDSQLPKDRFSAERLKGVDSTLKIQPAKLEDSAVYLCASSPRLAGRYNEQFFGPGTRLTVL.

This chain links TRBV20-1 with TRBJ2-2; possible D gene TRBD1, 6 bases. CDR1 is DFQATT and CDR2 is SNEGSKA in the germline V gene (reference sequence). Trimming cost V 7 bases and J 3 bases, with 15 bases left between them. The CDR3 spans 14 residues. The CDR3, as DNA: TGCAGTGTTTCACCGACAGGTCACACCGGGGAGCTGTTTTTT. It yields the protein CSVSPTGHTGELFF.

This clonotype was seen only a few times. DNA of the CDR3: TGTGCCAGCAGCGTAGCTTCGGGCGGGTTCCCCCTCCACTTT. Translating it yields CASSVASGGFPLHF. The chain carries TRBV9 and TRBJ1-6; unclear D gene. The V end lost 0 bases, the J end lost 13 bases, and 14 bases lay between the germline ends. The CDR3 contains 14 residues. CDR1 is SGDLS and CDR2 is YYNGEE in the germline V gene.

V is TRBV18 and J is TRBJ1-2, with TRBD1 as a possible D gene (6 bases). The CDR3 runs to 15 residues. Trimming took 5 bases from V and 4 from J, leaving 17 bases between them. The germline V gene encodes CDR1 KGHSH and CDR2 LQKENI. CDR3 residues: CASSSTQGRIYGYTF. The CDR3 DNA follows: TGTGCCAGCTCATCAACCCAGGGGAGGATCTATGGCTACACCTTC.

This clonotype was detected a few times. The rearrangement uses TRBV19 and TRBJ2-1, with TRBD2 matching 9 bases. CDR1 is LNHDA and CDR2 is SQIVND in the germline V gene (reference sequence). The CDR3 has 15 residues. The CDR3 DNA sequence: TGTGCTTCAAAGGACGGGACTAGCCTTGATGTTGAGCAGTTCTTC. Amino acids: CASKDGTSLDVEQFF.

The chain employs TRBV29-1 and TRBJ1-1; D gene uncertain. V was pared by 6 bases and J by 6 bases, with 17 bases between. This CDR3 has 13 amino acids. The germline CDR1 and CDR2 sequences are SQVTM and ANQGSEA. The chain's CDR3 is CSVGKVLAAEAFF. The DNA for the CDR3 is TGCAGCGTGGGTAAAGTCCTGGCCGCTGAAGCTTTCTTT. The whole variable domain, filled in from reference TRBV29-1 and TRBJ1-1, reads SAVISQKPSRDICQRGTSLTIQCQVDSQVTMMFWYRQQPGQSLTLIATANQGSEATYESGFVIDKFPISRPNLTFSTLTVSNMSPEDSSIYLCSVGKVLAAEAFFGQGTRLTVV.

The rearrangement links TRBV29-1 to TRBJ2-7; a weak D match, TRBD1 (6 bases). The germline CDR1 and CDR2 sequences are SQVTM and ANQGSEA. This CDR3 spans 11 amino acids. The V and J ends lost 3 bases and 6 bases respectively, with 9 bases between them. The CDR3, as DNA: TGCAGCGTTGACGGGACAAGCGAGCAGTACTTC. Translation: CSVDGTSEQYF.

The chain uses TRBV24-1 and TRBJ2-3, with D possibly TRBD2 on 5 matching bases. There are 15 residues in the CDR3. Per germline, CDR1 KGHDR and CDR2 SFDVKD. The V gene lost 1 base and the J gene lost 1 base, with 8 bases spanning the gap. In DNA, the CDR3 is TGTGCCACCAGTGATTTTCTCGGGGGCACAGATACGCAGTATTTT. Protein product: CATSDFLGGTDTQYF.

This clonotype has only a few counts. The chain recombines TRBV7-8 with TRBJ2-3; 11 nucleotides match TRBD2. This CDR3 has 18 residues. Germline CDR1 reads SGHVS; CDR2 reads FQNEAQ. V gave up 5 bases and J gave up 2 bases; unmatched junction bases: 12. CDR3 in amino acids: CASSPRTSGHPLTDTQYF. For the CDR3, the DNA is TGTGCCAGCAGCCCCCGGACTAGCGGGCACCCTCTCACAGATACGCAGTATTTT.

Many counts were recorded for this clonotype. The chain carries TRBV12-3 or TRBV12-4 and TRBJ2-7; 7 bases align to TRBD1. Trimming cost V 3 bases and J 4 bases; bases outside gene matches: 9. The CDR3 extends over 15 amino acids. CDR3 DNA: TGTGCCAGCAGTTTTTGGGGCAGGGGGAATTACGAGCAGTACTTC. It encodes CASSFWGRGNYEQYF.